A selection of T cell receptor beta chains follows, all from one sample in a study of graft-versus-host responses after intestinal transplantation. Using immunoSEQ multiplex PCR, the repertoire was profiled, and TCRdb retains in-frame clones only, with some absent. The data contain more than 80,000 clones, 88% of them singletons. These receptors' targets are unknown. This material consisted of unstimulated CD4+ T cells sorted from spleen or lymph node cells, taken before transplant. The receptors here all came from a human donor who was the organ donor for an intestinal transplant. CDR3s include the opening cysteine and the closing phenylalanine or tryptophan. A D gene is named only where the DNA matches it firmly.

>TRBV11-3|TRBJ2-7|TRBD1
CASSSSTGFEQYF
TGTGCCAGCAGCTCCTCGACAGGGTTCGAGCAGTACTTC
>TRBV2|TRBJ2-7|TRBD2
CASSGPRTSGNTYEQYF
TGTGCCAGCAGTGGACCCAGGACTAGCGGGAACACCTACGAGCAGTACTTC
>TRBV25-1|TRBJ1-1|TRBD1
CASSAGTGKAFF
TGTGCCAGCTCCGCCGGGACAGGAAAAGCTTTCTTT
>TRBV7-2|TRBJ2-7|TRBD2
CASSLPGLASYEQYF
TGTGCCAGCAGCCTCCCGGGACTAGCGAGTTACGAGCAGTACTTC
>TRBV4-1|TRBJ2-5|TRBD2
CASSQGLAGGEETQYF
TGCGCCAGCAGCCAAGGGCTAGCGGGGGGGGAGGAGACCCAGTACTTC
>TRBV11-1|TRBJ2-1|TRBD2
CASSLGSIAGAYNEQFF
TGTGCCAGCAGCCTAGGGAGTATAGCGGGAGCCTACAATGAGCAGTTCTTC
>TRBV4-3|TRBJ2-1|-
CASSQDYPDNEQFF
TGCGCCAGCAGCCAAGATTATCCCGACAATGAGCAGTTCTTC
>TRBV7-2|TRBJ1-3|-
CASSPRAGGSSGNTIYF
TGTGCCAGCAGCCCCCGGGCCGGAGGGTCCTCTGGAAACACCATATATTTT
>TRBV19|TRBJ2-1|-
CASSIRVNNEQFF
TGTGCCAGTAGTATCCGAGTGAACAATGAGCAGTTCTTC
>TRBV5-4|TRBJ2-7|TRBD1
CASSLAQGYEQYF
TGTGCCAGCAGCTTGGCACAGGGGTACGAGCAGTACTTC
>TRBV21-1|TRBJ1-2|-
CASSTRGGTYGYTF
TGTGCCAGCAGCACCCGGGGGGGGACCTATGGCTACACCTTC